The table lists the clone carrying this T cell receptor beta chain with many counts. The antigen remains unidentified. These data originate in a study of T cells in Graves' hyperthyroidism and ophthalmopathy. Study results and caveats: Most expanded thyroid clonotypes above 0.001 also appeared in blood.

Amplification yielded TCR beta CDR3 regions, with RNA transcripts as the source. When the TCR CDR3 underwent first-round RT-PCR, the HTBI primer set was used. MiXCR was run by TCRdb on the multiplex PCR reads, yielding one entry per CDR3 protein. The sample has 85,000 to 110,000 distinct CDR3 sequences, approximately 50% seen once. Germline V lookup: CDR1 DFQATT, CDR2 SNEGSKA (reference sequence). The ends lost 5 bases at V and 7 bases at J; junction bases unmatched: 8. The CDR3 has 15 amino acids. Hyperthyroidism had been newly diagnosed in patients aged 18 to 65, and its duration was under 2 months. Uncontrolled infection, other autoimmune disease, pregnancy and lactation each barred patients from inclusion. Diagnosis relied on clinical symptoms, serum thyroxine and TRAb, thyroid ultrasound and orbital computed tomography.

This clonotype originated in a man in his forties with Graves' hyperthyroidism. The sequenced sample was blood. This sequence joins TRBV20-1 and TRBJ2-1, with 13 bases aligning to TRBD2. The CDR3 bases are TGCAGTGCTGAGACTAGCGGGAGGAGTAGGAATGAGCAGTTCTTC. Protein sequence: CSAETSGRSRNEQFF.